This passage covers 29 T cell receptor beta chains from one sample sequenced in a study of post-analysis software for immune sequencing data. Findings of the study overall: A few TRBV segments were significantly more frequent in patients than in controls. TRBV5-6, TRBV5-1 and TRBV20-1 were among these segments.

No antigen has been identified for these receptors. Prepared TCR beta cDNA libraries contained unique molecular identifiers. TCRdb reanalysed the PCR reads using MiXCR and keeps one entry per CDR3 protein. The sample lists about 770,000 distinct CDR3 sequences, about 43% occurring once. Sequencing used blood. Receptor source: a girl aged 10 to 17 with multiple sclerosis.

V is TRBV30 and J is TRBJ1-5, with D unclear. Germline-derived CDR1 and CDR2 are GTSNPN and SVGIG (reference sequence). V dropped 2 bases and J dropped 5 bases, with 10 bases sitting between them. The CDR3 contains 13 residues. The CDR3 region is CAWSFGWDQPQHF. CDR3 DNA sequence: TGTGCCTGGAGTTTCGGGTGGGATCAGCCCCAGCATTTT.

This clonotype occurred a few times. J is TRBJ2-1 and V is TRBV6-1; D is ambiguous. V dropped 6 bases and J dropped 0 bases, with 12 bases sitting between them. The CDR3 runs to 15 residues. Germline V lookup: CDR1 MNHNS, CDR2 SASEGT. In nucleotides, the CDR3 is TGTGCCAGCAGCTATGACGAGAGCTCCTACAATGAGCAGTTCTTC. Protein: CASSYDESSYNEQFF.

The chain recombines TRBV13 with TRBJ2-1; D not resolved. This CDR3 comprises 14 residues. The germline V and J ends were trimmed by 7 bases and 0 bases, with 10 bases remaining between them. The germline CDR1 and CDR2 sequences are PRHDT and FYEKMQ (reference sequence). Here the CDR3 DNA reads TGTGCCAGCACCCAGAAAGGCTCCTACAATGAGCAGTTCTTC. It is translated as CASTQKGSYNEQFF.

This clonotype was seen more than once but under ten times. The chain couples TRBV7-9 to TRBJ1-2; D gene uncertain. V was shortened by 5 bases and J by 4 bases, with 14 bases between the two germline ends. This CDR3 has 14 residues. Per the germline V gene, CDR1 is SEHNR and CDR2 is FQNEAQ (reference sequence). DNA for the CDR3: TGTGCCAGCAGCCCCGGTTCCCTCCTCTATGGCTACACCTTC. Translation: CASSPGSLLYGYTF.

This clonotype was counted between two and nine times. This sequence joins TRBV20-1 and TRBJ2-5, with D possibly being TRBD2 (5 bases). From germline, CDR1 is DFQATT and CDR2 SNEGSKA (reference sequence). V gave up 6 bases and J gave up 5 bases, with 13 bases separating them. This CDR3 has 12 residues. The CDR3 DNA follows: TGCAGTGCACCCGGACTGTGGGAGACCCAGTACTTC. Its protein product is CSAPGLWETQYF.

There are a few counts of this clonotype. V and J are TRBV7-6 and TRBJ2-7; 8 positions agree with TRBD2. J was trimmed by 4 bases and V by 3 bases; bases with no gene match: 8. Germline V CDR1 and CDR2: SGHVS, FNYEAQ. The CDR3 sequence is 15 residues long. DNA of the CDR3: TGTGCCAGCAGCTTGGTACTAGCGGCCAATTACGAGCAGTACTTC. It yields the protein CASSLVLAANYEQYF.

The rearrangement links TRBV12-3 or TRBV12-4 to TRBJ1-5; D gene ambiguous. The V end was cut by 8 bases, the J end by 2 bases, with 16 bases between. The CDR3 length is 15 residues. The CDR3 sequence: CASLAGEGRNQPQHF. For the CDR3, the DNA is TGTGCCAGCCTAGCGGGAGAGGGCCGCAATCAGCCCCAGCATTTT.

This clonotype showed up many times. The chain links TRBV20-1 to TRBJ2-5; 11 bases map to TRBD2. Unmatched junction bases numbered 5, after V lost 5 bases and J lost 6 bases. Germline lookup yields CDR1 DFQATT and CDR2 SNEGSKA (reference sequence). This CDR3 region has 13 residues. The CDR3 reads CSALLAGVKTQYF. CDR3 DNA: TGCAGTGCTCTACTAGCGGGAGTAAAGACCCAGTACTTC.

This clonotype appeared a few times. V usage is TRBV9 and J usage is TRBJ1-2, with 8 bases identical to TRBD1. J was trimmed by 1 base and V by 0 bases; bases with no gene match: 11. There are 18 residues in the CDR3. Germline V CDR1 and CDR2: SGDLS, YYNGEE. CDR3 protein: CASSVDNSRGPNNYGYTF. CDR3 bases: TGTGCCAGCAGCGTAGACAATAGCAGGGGGCCAAATAACTATGGCTACACCTTC.

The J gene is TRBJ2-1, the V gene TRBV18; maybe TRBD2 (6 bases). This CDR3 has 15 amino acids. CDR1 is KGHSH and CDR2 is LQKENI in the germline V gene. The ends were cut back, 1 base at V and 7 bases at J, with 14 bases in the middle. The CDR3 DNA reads TGTGCCAGCTCACCACGGGAGACTAGTGGGAATGAGCAGTTCTTC. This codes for CASSPRETSGNEQFF.

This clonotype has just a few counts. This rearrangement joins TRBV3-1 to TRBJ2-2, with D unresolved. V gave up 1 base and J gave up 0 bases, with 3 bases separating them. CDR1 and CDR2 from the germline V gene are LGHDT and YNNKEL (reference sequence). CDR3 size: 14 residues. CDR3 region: CASSQVTNTGELFF. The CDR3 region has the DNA TGTGCCAGCAGCCAAGTGACGAACACCGGGGAGCTGTTTTTT.

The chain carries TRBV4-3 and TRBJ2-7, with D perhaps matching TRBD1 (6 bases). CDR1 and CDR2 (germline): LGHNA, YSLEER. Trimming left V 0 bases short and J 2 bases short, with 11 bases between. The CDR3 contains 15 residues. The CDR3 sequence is CASSQDTGSAYEQYF. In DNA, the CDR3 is TGCGCCAGCAGCCAAGATACAGGGTCCGCCTACGAGCAGTACTTC.

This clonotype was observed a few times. The CDR3 protein is CSAVVLGTEAFF. CDR3 bases: TGCAGCGCCGTAGTTTTAGGGACTGAAGCTTTCTTT. The chain recombines TRBV29-1 with TRBJ1-1, with D unresolved. The germline V and J ends were trimmed by 7 bases and 5 bases, with 14 bases remaining between them. CDR3 length: 12 residues. Germline CDR1 and CDR2: SQVTM and ANQGSEA.

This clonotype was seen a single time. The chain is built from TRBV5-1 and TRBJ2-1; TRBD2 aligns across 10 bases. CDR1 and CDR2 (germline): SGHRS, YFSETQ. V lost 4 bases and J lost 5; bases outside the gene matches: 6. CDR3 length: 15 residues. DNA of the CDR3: TGCGCCAGCAGCCCGGGACTAGCGAGGAACAATGAGCAGTTCTTC. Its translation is CASSPGLARNNEQFF.

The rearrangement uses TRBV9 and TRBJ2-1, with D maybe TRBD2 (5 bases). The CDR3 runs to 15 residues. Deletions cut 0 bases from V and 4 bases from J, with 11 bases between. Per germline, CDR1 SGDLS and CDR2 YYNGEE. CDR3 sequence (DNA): TGTGCCAGCAGCGTAGACGGACTCCATTACAATGAGCAGTTCTTC. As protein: CASSVDGLHYNEQFF.

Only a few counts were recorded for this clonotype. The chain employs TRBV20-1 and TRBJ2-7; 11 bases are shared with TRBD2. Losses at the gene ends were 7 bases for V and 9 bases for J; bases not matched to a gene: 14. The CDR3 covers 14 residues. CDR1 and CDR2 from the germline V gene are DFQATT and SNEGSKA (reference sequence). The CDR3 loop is CSGDGTSGTLGQYF. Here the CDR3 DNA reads TGCAGTGGGGATGGGACTAGCGGCACGCTCGGGCAGTACTTC.

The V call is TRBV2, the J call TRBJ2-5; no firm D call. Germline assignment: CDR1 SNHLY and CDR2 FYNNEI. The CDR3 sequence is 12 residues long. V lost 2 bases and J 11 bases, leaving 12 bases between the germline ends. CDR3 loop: CASSEFVQGQYF. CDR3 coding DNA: TGTGCCAGCAGTGAATTTGTCCAAGGGCAGTACTTC.

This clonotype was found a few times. CDR3 loop: CASSVATFGDTQYF. The DNA for the CDR3 is TGTGCCAGCAGCGTAGCAACTTTCGGAGATACGCAGTATTTT. The V call is TRBV9, the J call TRBJ2-3; no firm D call. CDR1 and CDR2 (germline): SGDLS, YYNGEE. The CDR3 is 14 amino acids. Trimming cost V 0 bases and J 5 bases, with 10 bases left between them.

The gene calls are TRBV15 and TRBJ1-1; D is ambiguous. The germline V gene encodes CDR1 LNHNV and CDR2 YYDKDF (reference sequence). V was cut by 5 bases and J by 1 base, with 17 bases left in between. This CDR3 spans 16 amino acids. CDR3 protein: CATSPPVGIENTEAFF. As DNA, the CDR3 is TGTGCCACCAGCCCCCCCGTGGGAATCGAGAACACTGAAGCTTTCTTT.

This CDR3 reads CASSLRGGNNNEQFF. CDR3 nucleotides: TGTGCCAGCAGCTTACGAGGAGGCAACAACAATGAGCAGTTCTTC. The V gene is TRBV7-2, the J gene TRBJ2-1; TRBD2 might be the D (5 bases). V was clipped by 2 bases and J by 5 bases, with 13 bases between them. Germline-derived CDR1 and CDR2 are SGHTA and FQGNSA. The CDR3 is 15 residues long.

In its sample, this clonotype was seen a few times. The CDR3 spells CASSPPDSNQPQHF. CDR3 nucleotide sequence: TGTGCCAGCTCCCCCCCCGATAGCAATCAGCCCCAGCATTTT. The rearrangement links TRBV18 to TRBJ1-5; D remains unclear. The CDR3 covers 14 residues. V lost 6 bases and J 0 bases, leaving 9 bases between the germline ends. The germline gives CDR1 KGHSH, CDR2 LQKENI.

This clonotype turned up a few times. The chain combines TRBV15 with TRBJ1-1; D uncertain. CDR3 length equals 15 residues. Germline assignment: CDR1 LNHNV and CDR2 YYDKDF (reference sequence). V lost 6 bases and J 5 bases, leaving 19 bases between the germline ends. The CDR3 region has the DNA TGTGCCACCAGAAATTGGTCTTACTGGGGAACTGAAGCTTTCTTT. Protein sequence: CATRNWSYWGTEAFF.

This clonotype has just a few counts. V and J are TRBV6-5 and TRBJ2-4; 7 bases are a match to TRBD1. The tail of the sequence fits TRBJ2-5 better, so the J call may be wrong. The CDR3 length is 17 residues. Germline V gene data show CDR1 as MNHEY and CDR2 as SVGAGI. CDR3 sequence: CASSYSRGLRPPETQYF. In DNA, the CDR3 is TGTGCCAGCAGTTACTCGAGGGGGCTTAGACCACCAGAGACCCAGTACTTC.

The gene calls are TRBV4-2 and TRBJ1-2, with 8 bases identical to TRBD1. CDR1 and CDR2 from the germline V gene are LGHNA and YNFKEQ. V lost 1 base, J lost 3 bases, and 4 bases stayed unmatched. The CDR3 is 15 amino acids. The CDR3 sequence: CASSQARGPDYGYTF. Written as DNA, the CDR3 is TGTGCCAGCAGCCAAGCCAGGGGGCCTGACTATGGCTACACCTTC.

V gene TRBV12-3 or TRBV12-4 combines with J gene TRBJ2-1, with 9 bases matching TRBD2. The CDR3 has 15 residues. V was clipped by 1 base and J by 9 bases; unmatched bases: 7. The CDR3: CASSLVGGRGTEQFF. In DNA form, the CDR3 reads TGTGCCAGCAGTTTAGTAGGCGGGAGGGGTACTGAGCAGTTCTTC.

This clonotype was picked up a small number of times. The CDR3 reads CASSQLDGYGYTF. The CDR3 DNA reads as TGTGCCAGCAGCCAACTGGACGGTTATGGCTACACCTTC. The chain couples TRBV3-1 to TRBJ1-2; D unclear. Germline CDR1 reads LGHDT; CDR2 reads YNNKEL (reference sequence). The V and J ends lost 2 bases and 5 bases respectively, with 9 bases between them. The CDR3 length is 13 residues.

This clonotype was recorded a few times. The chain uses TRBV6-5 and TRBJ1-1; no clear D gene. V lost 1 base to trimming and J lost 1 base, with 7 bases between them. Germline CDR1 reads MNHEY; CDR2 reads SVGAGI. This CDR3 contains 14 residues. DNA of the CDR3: TGTGCCAGCAGTTACTGGCAGGAGAACACTGAAGCTTTCTTT. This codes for CASSYWQENTEAFF.

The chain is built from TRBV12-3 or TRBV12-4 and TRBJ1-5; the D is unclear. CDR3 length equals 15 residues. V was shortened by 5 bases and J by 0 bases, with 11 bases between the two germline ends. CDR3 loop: CASSRAPSSNQPQHF. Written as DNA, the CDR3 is TGTGCCAGCAGTCGTGCCCCGTCTAGCAATCAGCCCCAGCATTTT.

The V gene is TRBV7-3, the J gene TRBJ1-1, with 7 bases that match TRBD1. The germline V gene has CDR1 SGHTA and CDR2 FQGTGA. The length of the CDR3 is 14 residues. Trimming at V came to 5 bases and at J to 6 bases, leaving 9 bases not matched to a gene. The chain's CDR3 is CASSQGGSTAEAFF. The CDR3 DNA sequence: TGTGCCAGCAGCCAAGGGGGCTCAACGGCTGAAGCTTTCTTT. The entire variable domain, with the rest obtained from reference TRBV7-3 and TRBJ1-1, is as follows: GAGVSQTPSNKVTEKGKYVELRCDPISGHTALYWYRQSLGQGPEFLIYFQGTGAADDSGLPNDRFFAVRPEGSVSTLKIQRTERGDSAVYLCASSQGGSTAEAFFGQGTRLTVV.